A single sample is the source of the 28 T cell receptor beta chains below, sequenced in a study of T-cell reconstitution after alpha-beta-depleted transplantation in children. The authors prepared the TCRbeta library with unique molecular identifiers. A single record per CDR3 protein comes from TCRdb applying MiXCR to the PCR reads. The profile shows around 600,000 distinct CDR3 sequences, more than 20% of them singletons. Sample: PBMCs, mostly from graft donor cells, taken 360 days after TCRalphabeta/CD19-depleted stem cell transplant. All receptors derive from a boy under three years old who had a stem cell transplant for acute myeloid leukemia, so the T cells may come from the graft donor.

In this sample, this clonotype turned up many times. The J gene is TRBJ2-5, the V gene TRBV29-1, with TRBD1 matching over 9 bases. Germline-derived CDR1 and CDR2 are SQVTM and ANQGSEA. The CDR3 spans 13 residues. Trimming took 5 bases from V and 1 from J; bases not matched to a gene: 2. The CDR3 region has the DNA TGCAGCGTTCCGGGACAGGGCCAAGAGACCCAGTACTTC. Translating gives CSVPGQGQETQYF.

This chain uses TRBV20-1 with TRBJ2-7; TRBD1 aligns across 7 bases. The CDR3 is 14 amino acids. Germline V gives CDR1 DFQATT, CDR2 SNEGSKA (reference sequence). CDR3 region: CCARDQQGTYEQYV. The CDR3 DNA is TGCTGTGCTAGAGATCAACAGGGGACCTACGAGCAGTACGTC.

The chain has TRBV2 and TRBJ1-2, with D possibly matching TRBD1 (6 bases). Per germline, CDR1 SNHLY and CDR2 FYNNEI. CDR3 length equals 13 residues. Trimming shortened V by 3 bases and J by 8 bases, and 13 bases separated the two germline ends. The CDR3 region has the DNA TGTGCCAGCAGTGATCTGGGGGCGAAGGGCTACACCTTC. This encodes CASSDLGAKGYTF.

The rearrangement joins TRBV4-1 to TRBJ1-6, with unresolved D. Germline lookup yields CDR1 MGHRA and CDR2 YSYEKL. The CDR3 is 11 residues long. Between the trimmed V and J ends, which lost 0 bases and 13 bases, there was a span of 4 bases. CDR3 coding DNA: TGCGCCAGCAGCCAAGAAGGGCCCCTCCACTTT. This encodes CASSQEGPLHF.

V and J are TRBV5-6 and TRBJ2-2; 10 nucleotides line up with TRBD1. J was trimmed by 0 bases and V by 1 base; bases with no gene match: 12. Germline V gene lookup returns CDR1 SGHDT and CDR2 YYEEEE. This CDR3 spans 20 amino acids. The CDR3 sequence: CASSLLGTGDLLSNTGELFF. DNA for the CDR3: TGTGCCAGCAGCTTGCTAGGGACAGGGGACCTACTGTCGAACACCGGGGAGCTGTTTTTT.

This clonotype was detected many times. J is TRBJ2-3 and V is TRBV29-1; D might be TRBD1 or TRBD2, each matching 5 bases. Deletions cut 4 bases from V and 0 bases from J, with 5 bases between. This CDR3 spans 12 amino acids. Per germline, CDR1 SQVTM and CDR2 ANQGSEA. The chain's CDR3 is CSVGGSTDTQYF. The CDR3 region has the DNA TGCAGCGTTGGGGGGAGCACAGATACGCAGTATTTT.

This chain connects TRBV3-1 to TRBJ2-2; D is uncertain. V was trimmed by 1 base and J by 6 bases, leaving 3 bases between them. Germline V gives CDR1 LGHDT, CDR2 YNNKEL (reference sequence). The CDR3 is made up of 12 amino acids. CDR3: CASSQVSGELFF. The DNA of the CDR3 is TGTGCCAGCAGCCAAGTTTCCGGGGAGCTGTTTTTT. Full variable domain (missing parts from reference TRBV3-1 and TRBJ2-2): DTAVSQTPKYLVTQMGNDKSIKCEQNLGHDTMYWYKQDSKKFLKIMFSYNNKELIINETVPNRFSPKSPDKAHLNLHINSLELGDSAVYFCASSQVSGELFFGEGSRLTVL.

This clonotype came up many times. This chain links TRBV29-1 with TRBJ2-2; D not resolved. This CDR3 has 14 residues. Germline V gene sequence: CDR1 SQVTM, CDR2 ANQGSEA. The ends were cut back, 6 bases at V and 0 bases at J, with 11 bases in the middle. The CDR3 DNA reads as TGCAGCGTGGGTCGCGGCGCGAACACCGGGGAGCTGTTTTTT. As protein: CSVGRGANTGELFF.

The chain employs TRBV9 and TRBJ2-7, with 9 bases aligning to TRBD1. CDR1 SGDLS and CDR2 YYNGEE come from the germline V gene. V was clipped by 0 bases and J by 5 bases; unmatched bases: 6. The CDR3 contains 15 residues. CDR3 bases: TGTGCCAGCAGCGTAGCAGGACAGGGGTACAACGAGCAGTACTTC. Residues: CASSVAGQGYNEQYF.

This clonotype occurred many times. The chain links TRBV7-9 to TRBJ2-2; D gene uncertain. Germline V gives CDR1 SEHNR, CDR2 FQNEAQ (reference sequence). CDR3 length: 13 amino acids. Trimming left V 2 bases short and J 8 bases short, with 9 bases between. This chain's CDR3 is CASSLPAKGELFF. In DNA form, the CDR3 reads TGTGCCAGCAGCTTACCGGCTAAGGGGGAGCTGTTTTTT.

The sample holds a few counts of this clonotype. This chain links TRBV12-3 or TRBV12-4 with TRBJ2-1; D unresolved. Trimming cost V 5 bases and J 13 bases, with 12 bases left between them. The CDR3 runs 11 residues. CDR3 sequence: CASSPGPRQFF. The CDR3 bases are TGTGCCAGCAGTCCGGGCCCGAGACAGTTCTTC.

The chain joins TRBV28 to TRBJ1-5; 7 nucleotides align to TRBD1. CDR1 and CDR2 (germline): MDHEN, SYDVKM. This CDR3 has 16 amino acids. The ends lost 8 bases at V and 5 bases at J; junction bases unmatched: 15. The CDR3 here is CASVRDRSPPYQPQHF. DNA for the CDR3: TGTGCCAGCGTACGGGACAGAAGCCCTCCTTATCAGCCCCAGCATTTT.

This chain uses TRBV14 with TRBJ2-5; tentatively, D is TRBD1 (5 bases). V was trimmed by 4 bases and J by 5 bases, leaving 14 bases between them. Germline assignment: CDR1 SGHDN and CDR2 FVKESK. The CDR3 spans 14 residues. The CDR3 region has the DNA TGTGCCAGCAGCCTCGAAGGGGCCGAGGAGACCCAGTACTTC. Protein product: CASSLEGAEETQYF.

The J gene is TRBJ2-5, the V gene TRBV28; 9 bases are shared with TRBD1. J gave up 4 bases and V 5 bases, and 8 bases lay outside the gene matches. CDR3 length equals 15 residues. The germline CDR1 and CDR2 sequences are MDHEN and SYDVKM. The CDR3, as DNA: TGTGCCAGCAGTAACGGACAGGGGCGGAGAGAGACCCAGTACTTC. Translation: CASSNGQGRRETQYF.

The table lists this clonotype with many counts. The rearrangement joins TRBV30 to TRBJ2-7, with 7 positions matching TRBD2. The CDR3 sequence is 14 residues long. V was pared by 0 bases and J by 2 bases, with 4 bases of the junction left unmatched. CDR1 and CDR2 (germline): GTSNPN, SVGIG (reference sequence). The CDR3 region has the DNA TGTGCCTGGAGTGTACGCGGGGGACCCTACGAGCAGTACTTC. The encoded protein is CAWSVRGGPYEQYF.

This clonotype was seen a handful of times. The gene calls are TRBV30 and TRBJ1-4; no reliable D call. The germline CDR1 and CDR2 sequences are GTSNPN and SVGIG (reference sequence). Deletions cut 3 bases from V and 14 bases from J, with 13 bases between. The CDR3 is 11 residues long. In DNA form, the CDR3 reads TGTGCCTGGAGACCCGGTGAAAGGCTGTTTTTT. Its translation is CAWRPGERLFF.

The V and J genes are TRBV4-2 and TRBJ1-3, with D perhaps TRBD1 (5 bases). Trimming cost V 0 bases and J 0 bases, with 15 bases left between them. This CDR3 is built from 18 residues. CDR1 is LGHNA, CDR2 YNFKEQ, per germline. For the CDR3, the DNA is TGTGCCAGCAGCCAAGACCAGGGCGGCTTTTACTCTGGAAACACCATATATTTT. Translated: CASSQDQGGFYSGNTIYF.

The chain has TRBV6-4 and TRBJ1-5, with D maybe TRBD1 (5 bases). Germline-derived CDR1 and CDR2 are MRHNA and SNTAGT. With 3 bases removed from V and 4 bases from J, the gap between germline ends came to 25 bases. This CDR3 comprises 19 residues. CDR3 nucleotides: TGTGCCAGCAGTGATTCGGTAGGGACCAGACGCGAGTATAATCAGCCCCAGCATTTT. Encoded protein: CASSDSVGTRREYNQPQHF.

The rearrangement links TRBV7-2 to TRBJ2-7, with 8 bases that match TRBD1. Germline V lookup: CDR1 SGHTA, CDR2 FQGNSA. J gave up 7 bases and V 3 bases, and 8 bases lay outside the gene matches. This CDR3 region has 14 residues. CDR3 sequence (DNA): TGTGCCAGCAGCTTCCGGGACAGGCCCTCGGAGCAGTACTTC. Its translation: CASSFRDRPSEQYF.

This clonotype was recorded many times. The V gene is TRBV9, the J gene TRBJ1-3, with 9 bases lining up with TRBD1. Trimming took 3 bases from V and 4 from J; bases not matched to a gene: 17. Germline assignment: CDR1 SGDLS and CDR2 YYNGEE. The CDR3 loop spans 19 amino acids. As DNA, the CDR3 is TGTGCCAGCAGCGAAACCTCCTTCCCGGGACAGGGATCCGGAAACACCATATATTTT. Protein: CASSETSFPGQGSGNTIYF. The full variable domain, completed using reference TRBV9 and TRBJ1-3, is DSGVTQTPKHLITATGQRVTLRCSPRSGDLSVYWYQQSLDQGLQFLIQYYNGEERAKGNILERFSAQQFPDLHSELNLSSLELGDSALYFCASSETSFPGQGSGNTIYFGEGSWLTVV.

The rearrangement joins TRBV7-2 to TRBJ1-4, with D maybe TRBD1 (6 bases). This CDR3 spans 16 amino acids. The V gene's germline CDR1 is SGHTA and CDR2 FQGNSA. V was trimmed by 5 bases and J by 3 bases, leaving 16 bases between them. This CDR3 is CASSIQGTIANEKLFF. The CDR3 DNA reads as TGTGCCAGCAGCATTCAGGGGACAATTGCTAATGAAAAACTGTTTTTT.

This clonotype has just a few counts. The chain has TRBV12-3 or TRBV12-4 and TRBJ1-2, with D maybe TRBD1 (6 bases). V was pared by 6 bases and J by 11 bases, with 16 bases between. This CDR3 contains 12 residues. DNA for the CDR3: TGTGCCAGCAGCCAGGACAGAGGCCCTTACACCTTC. This codes for CASSQDRGPYTF.

This clonotype was recorded at least ten times. The chain links TRBV10-3 to TRBJ1-5, with 7 positions matching TRBD1. This CDR3 comprises 14 residues. From germline, CDR1 is ENHRY and CDR2 SYGVKD. Trimming cost V 6 bases and J 7 bases; bases outside gene matches: 9. The CDR3 protein is CAISDDRVRQPQHF. CDR3 nucleotide sequence: TGTGCCATCAGCGATGACAGGGTTAGGCAGCCCCAGCATTTT.

V is TRBV12-3 or TRBV12-4 and J is TRBJ2-4, with 8 bases lining up with TRBD2. Trimming removed 7 bases from V and 4 bases from J; junction bases left unmatched: 9. This CDR3 has 15 residues. CDR3 residues: CASTTAAGGKNIQYF. Written as DNA, the CDR3 is TGTGCCAGCACAACCGCCGCGGGGGGAAAAAACATTCAGTACTTC.

The chain combines TRBV6-1 with TRBJ1-5, with D perhaps matching TRBD1 (6 bases). Germline assignment: CDR1 MNHNS and CDR2 SASEGT. V was trimmed by 1 base and J by 4 bases, leaving 11 bases between them. The CDR3 runs 15 residues. The CDR3 DNA is TGTGCCAGCAGTGAAGGAGTAGGGGGGAATCAGCCCCAGCATTTT. Its translation is CASSEGVGGNQPQHF.

This clonotype was counted many times. The V call is TRBV12-3 or TRBV12-4, the J call TRBJ2-5; 9 nucleotides align to TRBD2. J gave up 4 bases and V 8 bases, and 2 bases lay outside the gene matches. CDR3 length: 12 residues. The CDR3 DNA sequence: TGTGCCAGCGGAGCGGGGGGAGAGACCCAGTACTTC. Its protein is CASGAGGETQYF.

This clonotype came up many times. The V gene is TRBV7-6, the J gene TRBJ2-4; D call uncertain. In germline, CDR1 is SGHVS, CDR2 FNYEAQ. The CDR3 loop spans 13 amino acids. Trimming removed 2 bases from V and 9 bases from J, with 11 bases in between. The DNA for the CDR3 is TGTGCCAGCAGCTTACGCGTCCCTGGCATTCAGTACTTC. Amino acids: CASSLRVPGIQYF. The full variable domain, its missing parts supplied by reference TRBV7-6 and TRBJ2-4, is GAGVSQSPRYKVTKRGQDVALRCDPISGHVSLYWYRQALGQGPEFLTYFNYEAQQDKSGLPNDRFSAERPEGSISTLTIQRTEQRDSAMYRCASSLRVPGIQYFGAGTRLSVL.

CDR3: CAWSRPLAGGAFF. CDR3 coding DNA: TGTGCCTGGAGCAGACCTTTGGCAGGAGGAGCTTTCTTT. The chain employs TRBV30 and TRBJ1-1; D is unclear. The CDR3 has 13 amino acids. Germline values: CDR1 GTSNPN, CDR2 SVGIG (reference sequence). Deletions cut 3 bases from V and 10 bases from J, with 18 bases between.